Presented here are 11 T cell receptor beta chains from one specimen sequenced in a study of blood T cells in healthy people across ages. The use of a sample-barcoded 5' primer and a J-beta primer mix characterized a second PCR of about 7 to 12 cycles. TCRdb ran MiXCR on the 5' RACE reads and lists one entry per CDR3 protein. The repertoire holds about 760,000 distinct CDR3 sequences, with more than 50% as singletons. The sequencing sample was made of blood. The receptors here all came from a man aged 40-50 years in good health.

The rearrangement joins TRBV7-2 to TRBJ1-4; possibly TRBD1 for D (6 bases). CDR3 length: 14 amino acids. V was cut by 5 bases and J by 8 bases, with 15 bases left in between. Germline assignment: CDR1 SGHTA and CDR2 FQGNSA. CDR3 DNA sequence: TGTGCCAGCAGCCCTAGGCAGGGGTTAGAAAAACTGTTTTTT. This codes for CASSPRQGLEKLFF.

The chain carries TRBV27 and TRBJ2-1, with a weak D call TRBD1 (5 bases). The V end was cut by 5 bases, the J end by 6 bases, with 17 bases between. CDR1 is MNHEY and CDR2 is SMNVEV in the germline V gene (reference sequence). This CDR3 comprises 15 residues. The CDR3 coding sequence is TGTGCCAGCAGTAGAGCAGGGATCACTCGCAATGAGCAGTTCTTC. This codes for CASSRAGITRNEQFF.

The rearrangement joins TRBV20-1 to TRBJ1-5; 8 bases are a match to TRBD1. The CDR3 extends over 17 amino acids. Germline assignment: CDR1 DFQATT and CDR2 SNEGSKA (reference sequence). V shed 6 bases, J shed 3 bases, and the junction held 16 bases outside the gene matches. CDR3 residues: CSAGSDRGLRTNQPQHF. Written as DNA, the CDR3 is TGCAGTGCGGGGTCCGACAGGGGCCTAAGAACCAATCAGCCCCAGCATTTT.

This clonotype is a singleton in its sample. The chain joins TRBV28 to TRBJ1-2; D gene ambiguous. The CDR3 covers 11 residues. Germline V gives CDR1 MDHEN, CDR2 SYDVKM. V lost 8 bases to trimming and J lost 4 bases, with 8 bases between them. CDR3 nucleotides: TGTGCCAGCCGGATGGGCTATGGCTACACCTTC. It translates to CASRMGYGYTF.

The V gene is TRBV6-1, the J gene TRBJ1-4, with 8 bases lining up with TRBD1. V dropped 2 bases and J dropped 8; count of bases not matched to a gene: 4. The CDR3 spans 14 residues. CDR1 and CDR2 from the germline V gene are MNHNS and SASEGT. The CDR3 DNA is TGTGCCAGCAGTGAACAGGGGGCAGGGGAAAAACTGTTTTTT. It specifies CASSEQGAGEKLFF.

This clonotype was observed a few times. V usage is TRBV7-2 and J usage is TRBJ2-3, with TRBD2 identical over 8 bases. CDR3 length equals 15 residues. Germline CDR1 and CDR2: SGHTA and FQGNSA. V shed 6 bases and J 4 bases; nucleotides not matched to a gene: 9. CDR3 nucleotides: TGTGCCAGCAGATTCCCAGCGGGAGAAGCAGATACGCAGTATTTT. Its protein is CASRFPAGEADTQYF.

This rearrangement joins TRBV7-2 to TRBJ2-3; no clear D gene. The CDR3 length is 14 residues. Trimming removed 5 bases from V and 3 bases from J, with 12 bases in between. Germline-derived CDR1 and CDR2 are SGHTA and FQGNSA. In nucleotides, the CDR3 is TGTGCCAGCAGCCCCCCGTGGGGTACAGATACGCAGTATTTT. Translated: CASSPPWGTDTQYF.

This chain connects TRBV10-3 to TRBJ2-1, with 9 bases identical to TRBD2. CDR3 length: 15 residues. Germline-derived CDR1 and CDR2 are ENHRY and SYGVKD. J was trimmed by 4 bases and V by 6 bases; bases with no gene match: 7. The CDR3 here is CAIRGAGGRYNEQFF. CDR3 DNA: TGTGCCATCAGGGGCGCGGGAGGGAGATACAATGAGCAGTTCTTC.

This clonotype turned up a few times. The CDR3 loop reads CSAVSSGANVLTF. CDR3 coding DNA: TGCAGTGCTGTGAGCTCTGGGGCCAACGTCCTGACTTTC. The chain employs TRBV20-1 and TRBJ2-6; unclear D gene. The CDR3 sequence is 13 residues long. Germline CDR1 is DFQATT and CDR2 is SNEGSKA (reference sequence). The ends were cut back, 5 bases at V and 0 bases at J, with 5 bases in the middle.

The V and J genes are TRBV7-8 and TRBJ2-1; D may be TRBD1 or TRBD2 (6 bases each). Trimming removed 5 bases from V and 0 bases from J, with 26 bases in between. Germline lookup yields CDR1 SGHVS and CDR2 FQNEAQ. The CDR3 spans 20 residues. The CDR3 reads CASSLPSGAGPTSSYNEQFF. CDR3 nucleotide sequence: TGTGCCAGCAGCCTCCCTTCGGGGGCGGGACCAACAAGCTCCTACAATGAGCAGTTCTTC.

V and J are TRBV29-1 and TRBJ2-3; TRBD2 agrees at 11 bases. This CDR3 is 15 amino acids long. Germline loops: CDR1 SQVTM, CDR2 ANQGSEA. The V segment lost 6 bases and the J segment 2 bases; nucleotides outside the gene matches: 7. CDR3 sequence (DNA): TGCAGCGTCTGGGGACTAGCGGCAAACACAGATACGCAGTATTTT. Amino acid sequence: CSVWGLAANTDTQYF.